This TCR beta chain derives from a study of blood T cell repertoires in COVID-19. Study overall: Acute and convalescent COVID-19 samples came from the United States, Italy and Spain.

The repertoire was sequenced with immunoSEQ multiplex PCR; TCRdb's copy has only in-frame clones and lacks some. Of about 120,000 clones detected, 84% appear once; the ten largest clones hold about 4%. Self-reported history from a screening survey and questionnaire set each donor's cohort. Among Cohort 3 donors, those recovered had two negative PCRs, clearance, or symptom resolution. Germline CDR1 reads LGHNA; CDR2 reads YSLEER. This CDR3 is built from 17 residues. The ends were cut back, 1 base at V and 2 bases at J, with 15 bases in the middle. This sequence was found in a woman aged 30 to 39 who had recovered from COVID-19. The rearrangement joins TRBV4-3 to TRBJ2-1, with TRBD1 as a possible D gene (6 bases). The sample was PBMCs or T cells enriched from blood (not recorded which). CDR3 bases: TGCGCCAGCAGCCAAGGAAGCAGGGGTTATACCTACAATGAGCAGTTCTTC. Amino acid sequence: CASSQGSRGYTYNEQFF.